The 18 T cell receptor beta chains given below trace back to one sample, sequenced in a study of blood T cells in healthy people across ages. A J-beta primer mix and a sample-barcoded 5' primer were used in a second PCR of roughly 6 to 11 cycles. TCRdb re-analysed the 5' RACE reads in MiXCR, keeping a single row per CDR3 protein. Of under 2 million distinct CDR3 sequences in the sample, 34% were seen once. The sample comprised blood. The receptors stem from a woman aged 25 to 39 in good health.

The V and J genes are TRBV25-1 and TRBJ2-7, with 9 bases aligning to TRBD1. CDR3 length: 15 residues. Germline assignment: CDR1 MGHDK and CDR2 SYGVNS. V lost 3 bases, J lost 3 bases, and 6 bases stayed unmatched. The CDR3 reads CASSDGGQGIYEQYF. DNA for the CDR3: TGTGCCAGCAGTGATGGGGGACAGGGCATCTACGAGCAGTACTTC.

This clonotype was observed a few times. The chain recombines TRBV27 with TRBJ2-7; 9 positions match TRBD2. CDR3 size: 14 residues. Trimming cost V 5 bases and J 3 bases; bases outside gene matches: 5. CDR1 and CDR2 from the germline V gene are MNHEY and SMNVEV (reference sequence). CDR3 protein: CASSGAGGLYEQYF. In DNA, the CDR3 is TGTGCCAGCAGTGGAGCGGGAGGACTCTACGAGCAGTACTTC.

At least ten counts were recorded for this clonotype. Written as DNA, the CDR3 is TGCAGTCCTAAAACGGGTAGCTCAGATACGCAGTATTTT. Its protein product is CSPKTGSSDTQYF. The V and J genes are TRBV20-1 and TRBJ2-3; the D is unclear. Germline-derived CDR1 and CDR2 are DFQATT and SNEGSKA (reference sequence). The CDR3 is 13 amino acids. Trimming took 8 bases from V and 4 from J, leaving 16 bases between them.

On this clonotype itself: The junction departs from the called germline gene at one end, perhaps through a read error. The chain has TRBV10-2 and TRBJ2-3; D is ambiguous. The CDR3 contains 13 residues. Germline V gene lookup returns CDR1 WSHSY and CDR2 SAAADI. The CDR3 region is CASEEISTDMQYF. The CDR3 coding sequence is TGCGCCAGCGAAGAGATTAGCACAGATATGCAGTATTTT.

This clonotype was counted only a few times. The chain uses TRBV5-1 and TRBJ2-7, with unresolved D. Germline values: CDR1 SGHRS, CDR2 YFSETQ. V was cut by 2 bases and J by 3 bases, with 15 bases left in between. The CDR3 totals 15 residues. The CDR3 sequence: CASSLERQGSYEQYF. The CDR3 DNA follows: TGCGCCAGCAGCTTAGAGCGCCAAGGAAGCTACGAGCAGTACTTC.

This clonotype was seen more than once but under ten times. The chain employs TRBV3-1 and TRBJ2-7; no firm D call. V was shortened by 3 bases and J by 3 bases, with 9 bases between the two germline ends. The germline CDR1 and CDR2 sequences are LGHDT and YNNKEL (reference sequence). The CDR3 runs to 13 residues. Written as DNA, the CDR3 is TGTGCCAGCAGCCAGGTAGACGACTACGAGCAGTACTTC. Amino acid sequence: CASSQVDDYEQYF.

This clonotype appeared a few times. In DNA, the CDR3 is TGCAGTGCTAGTAGTACTCTAGCGGGAACCGCAGATACGCAGTATTTT. Amino acids: CSASSTLAGTADTQYF. This chain uses TRBV20-1 with TRBJ2-3, with 9 bases matching TRBD2. The ends lost 3 bases at V and 4 bases at J; junction bases unmatched: 11. The germline V gene has CDR1 DFQATT and CDR2 SNEGSKA (reference sequence). The CDR3 is made up of 16 amino acids.

The sample holds one count of this clonotype. The junction departs from the called germline gene at one end, perhaps through a read error. The chain links TRBV20-1 to TRBJ1-2; a weak D match, TRBD1 (5 bases). The germline V gene has CDR1 DFQATT and CDR2 SNEGSKA (reference sequence). The CDR3 has 15 residues. The CDR3 DNA reads TGCGGTGCCAGTGGACACCCGAATTTTAACTATGGCTACACCTTC. As protein: CGASGHPNFNYGYTF.

The J gene is TRBJ2-7, the V gene TRBV28; tentatively, D is TRBD2 (6 bases). The CDR3 runs 15 residues. Deletions cut 5 bases from V and 2 bases from J, with 16 bases between. The germline V gene has CDR1 MDHEN and CDR2 SYDVKM. CDR3 nucleotides: TGTGCCAGCAGTACCGACGGGGGACCTACCTACGAGCAGTACTTC. Its protein is CASSTDGGPTYEQYF.

This clonotype has only a few counts. The rearrangement joins TRBV18 to TRBJ2-7, with a weak D call TRBD2 (5 bases). CDR1 is KGHSH and CDR2 is LQKENI in the germline V gene. The V end was cut by 4 bases, the J end by 6 bases, with 13 bases between. CDR3 length: 13 amino acids. The CDR3 protein is CASSRTDGAEQYF. CDR3 DNA: TGTGCCAGCTCACGGACTGACGGCGCCGAGCAGTACTTC. Based on the CDR3 plus reference TRBV18 and TRBJ2-7, the full variable domain is NAGVMQNPRHLVRRRGQEARLRCSPMKGHSHVYWYRQLPEEGLKFMVYLQKENIIDESGMPKERFSAEFPKEGPSILRIQQVVRGDSAAYFCASSRTDGAEQYFGPGTRLTVT.

This clonotype was counted a few times. The J gene is TRBJ2-3, the V gene TRBV14; TRBD1 is a possible D gene (6 bases). Germline CDR1 and CDR2: SGHDN and FVKESK. Trimming stripped 4 bases from V and 6 bases from J, with 14 bases between. The CDR3 runs 14 residues. CDR3 sequence (DNA): TGTGCCAGCAGCCCCCGAACTACAGGGGATACGCAGTATTTT. It is translated as CASSPRTTGDTQYF. Together with reference TRBV14 and TRBJ2-3, the CDR3 gives the full variable domain: EAGVTQFPSHSVIEKGQTVTLRCDPISGHDNLYWYRRVMGKEIKFLLHFVKESKQDESGMPNNRFLAERTGGTYSTLKVQPAELEDSGVYFCASSPRTTGDTQYFGPGTRLTVL.

This clonotype was observed a handful of times. The chain links TRBV6-6 to TRBJ1-5; D call uncertain. This CDR3 comprises 17 residues. In germline, CDR1 is MNHNY, CDR2 SVGAGI (reference sequence). Trimming removed 6 bases from V and 1 base from J, with 19 bases in between. CDR3 loop: CASRVSTYPNSNQPQHF. The CDR3 bases are TGTGCCAGCAGGGTTTCGACCTATCCCAACAGCAATCAGCCCCAGCATTTT.

This clonotype was seen a few times. The J gene is TRBJ2-7, the V gene TRBV5-1; D perhaps matches TRBD1 (6 bases). The CDR3 sequence is 13 residues long. The germline V gene has CDR1 SGHRS and CDR2 YFSETQ. V shed 1 base and J shed 6 bases, with 11 bases lying between them. This chain's CDR3 is CASSLTGLAEQYF. CDR3 nucleotides: TGCGCCAGCAGCTTGACAGGGTTGGCCGAGCAGTACTTC. Filled out from reference TRBV5-1 and TRBJ2-7, the complete variable domain reads KAGVTQTPRYLIKTRGQQVTLSCSPISGHRSVSWYQQTPGQGLQFLFEYFSETQRNKGNFPGRFSGRQFSNSRSEMNVSTLELGDSALYLCASSLTGLAEQYFGPGTRLTVT.

J is TRBJ2-7 and V is TRBV7-9; 7 nucleotides match TRBD2. CDR3 length equals 15 residues. V lost 4 bases, J lost 3 bases, and 9 bases stayed unmatched. CDR1 is SEHNR, CDR2 FQNEAQ, per germline (reference sequence). The CDR3 region is CASSSAGTNLYEQYF. The CDR3 DNA reads as TGTGCCAGCAGCTCCGCCGGGACTAACCTCTACGAGCAGTACTTC.

This clonotype has more than one count but fewer than ten. This chain uses TRBV6-1 with TRBJ1-2; 9 positions agree with TRBD1. This CDR3 is 16 amino acids long. Germline-derived CDR1 and CDR2 are MNHNS and SASEGT. J was trimmed by 4 bases and V by 8 bases; bases with no gene match: 14. The CDR3 protein is CASQTGGRGPSYGYTF. In DNA form, the CDR3 reads TGTGCCAGCCAAACAGGGGGCCGCGGGCCTAGCTATGGCTACACCTTC.

There are many counts of this clonotype. The chain has TRBV20-1 and TRBJ2-5; D possibly corresponds to TRBD1 (6 bases). The CDR3 consists of 15 residues. The V end lost 5 bases, the J end lost 1 base, and 17 bases lay between the germline ends. Per germline, CDR1 DFQATT and CDR2 SNEGSKA (reference sequence). The CDR3 sequence: CSAYNTGMTQETQYF. The DNA for the CDR3 is TGCAGTGCTTATAATACAGGGATGACCCAAGAGACCCAGTACTTC.

In regard to this clonotype: This may be a read error, as it is one base from a much larger clone. The chain carries TRBV4-1 and TRBJ1-5; tentatively, D is TRBD1 (5 bases). Germline CDR1 is MGHRA and CDR2 is YSYEKL. The CDR3 consists of 16 residues. Trimming took 3 bases from V and 6 from J, leaving 18 bases between them. The CDR3 reads CASSHPVPRGVQPQHF. CDR3 coding DNA: TGCGCCAGCAGCCACCCCGTTCCGAGAGGGGTTCAGCCCCAGCATTTT.

This clonotype has only a few counts. This chain uses TRBV6-6 with TRBJ1-6; possibly TRBD1 for D (5 bases). This CDR3 comprises 14 residues. Trimming removed 11 bases at V and 0 bases at J, with 11 bases between. The germline V gene has CDR1 MNHNY and CDR2 SVGAGI (reference sequence). CDR3 residues: CASGGSSYNSPLHF. CDR3 in DNA: TGTGCCTCGGGGGGGTCCTCCTATAATTCACCCCTCCACTTT.